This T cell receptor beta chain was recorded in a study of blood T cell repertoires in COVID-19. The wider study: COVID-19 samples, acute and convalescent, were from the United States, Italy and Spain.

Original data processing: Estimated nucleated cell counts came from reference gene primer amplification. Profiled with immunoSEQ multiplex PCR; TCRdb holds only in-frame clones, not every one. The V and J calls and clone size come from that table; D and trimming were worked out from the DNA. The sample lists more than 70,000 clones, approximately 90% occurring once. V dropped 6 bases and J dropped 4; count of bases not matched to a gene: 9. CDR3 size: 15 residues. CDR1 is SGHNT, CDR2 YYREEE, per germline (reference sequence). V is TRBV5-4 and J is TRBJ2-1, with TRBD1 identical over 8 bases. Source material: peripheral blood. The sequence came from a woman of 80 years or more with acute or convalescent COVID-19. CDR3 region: CASMSYRGSYNEQFF. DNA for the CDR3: TGTGCCAGCATGTCCTACAGGGGGTCGTACAATGAGCAGTTCTTC.